What follows are 28 T cell receptor beta chains derived from one specimen sequenced in a study of blood T cell repertoires in COVID-19 (TCRdb year 2020). Receptor libraries were prepared by the immunoSEQ multiplex PCR assay. This is the immuneACCESS table as TCRdb keeps it, with only in-frame sequences that have V and J called. A part of the clones is gone; compared with another copy, unresolved V genes explain less than half, and the rest is unexplained. This sample holds 410,000 or so clones; about nine tenths were observed only once. Clones ranked in the top ten supply approximately 1.5% of the sample. Sequencing was performed on peripheral blood. These receptors originate from a woman in her twenties or thirties with active or convalescent COVID-19.

A few counts support this clone. V usage is TRBV5-1 and J usage is TRBJ1-2; possibly TRBD1 for D (6 bases). CDR3 size: 15 residues. From germline, CDR1 is SGHRS and CDR2 YFSETQ. V gave up 0 bases and J gave up 1 base, with 10 bases separating them. Here the CDR3 DNA reads TGCGCCAGCAGCTTGGACAGGGACCTTAACTATGGCTACACCTTC. Its translation is CASSLDRDLNYGYTF. Variable domain in full (rest from reference TRBV5-1 and TRBJ1-2): KAGVTQTPRYLIKTRGQQVTLSCSPISGHRSVSWYQQTPGQGLQFLFEYFSETQRNKGNFPGRFSGRQFSNSRSEMNVSTLELGDSALYLCASSLDRDLNYGYTFGSGTRLTVV.

This clone was counted between two and nine times. This sequence joins TRBV12-3 or TRBV12-4 and TRBJ2-1; the D gene is possibly TRBD1 (6 bases). Trimming took 6 bases from V and 6 from J, leaving 9 bases between them. The CDR3 runs 12 residues. In DNA, the CDR3 is TGTGCCAGCAGCGGGACATTCAATGAGCAGTTCTTC. The encoded protein is CASSGTFNEQFF.

The J gene is TRBJ1-1, the V gene TRBV29-1; D unclear. Germline lookup yields CDR1 SQVTM and CDR2 ANQGSEA. This CDR3 is built from 14 residues. The ends were cut back, 3 bases at V and 3 bases at J, with 14 bases in the middle. CDR3 sequence reads: CSVEGLREDTEAFF. The CDR3 DNA follows: TGCAGCGTTGAGGGTTTGCGGGAGGACACTGAAGCTTTCTTT. Looking up the rest from reference TRBV29-1 and TRBJ1-1 gives the full variable domain: SAVISQKPSRDICQRGTSLTIQCQVDSQVTMMFWYRQQPGQSLTLIATANQGSEATYESGFVIDKFPISRPNLTFSTLTVSNMSPEDSSIYLCSVEGLREDTEAFFGQGTRLTVV.

CDR3 in amino acids: CASSLAGPTYEQYF. The CDR3 bases are TGTGCCAGCAGCCTGGCGGGCCCGACCTACGAGCAGTACTTC. V and J are TRBV13 and TRBJ2-7, with a weak D call TRBD2 (5 bases). The germline gives CDR1 PRHDT, CDR2 FYEKMQ (reference sequence). There are 14 residues in the CDR3. V was trimmed by 5 bases and J by 2 bases, leaving 13 bases between them. The complete variable domain, with remaining parts taken from reference TRBV13 and TRBJ2-7, reads AAGVIQSPRHLIKEKRETATLKCYPIPRHDTVYWYQQGPGQDPQFLISFYEKMQSDKGSIPDRFSAQQFSDYHSELNMSSLELGDSALYFCASSLAGPTYEQYFGPGTRLTVT.

The V call is TRBV6-5, the J call TRBJ1-1; no definite D call. V lost 5 bases and J 4 bases, leaving 14 bases between the germline ends. The germline V gene encodes CDR1 MNHEY and CDR2 SVGAGI. This CDR3 has 14 residues. The CDR3 region has the DNA TGTGCCAGCAGTAGCAAGTGGAGCGGCACTGAAGCTTTCTTT. Amino acids: CASSSKWSGTEAFF.

This rearrangement joins TRBV19 to TRBJ2-5; 8 bases are a match to TRBD1. V dropped 4 bases and J dropped 5; count of bases not matched to a gene: 3. The CDR3 length is 13 residues. Per germline, CDR1 LNHDA and CDR2 SQIVND (reference sequence). CDR3 in DNA: TGTGCCAGTAGTAGGACAGGGCGCGAGACCCAGTACTTC. Its protein is CASSRTGRETQYF.

CDR3 residues: CASSLWRGETQYF. CDR3 bases: TGTGCCAGCAGCCTTTGGAGGGGAGAGACCCAGTACTTC. The J gene is TRBJ2-5, the V gene TRBV11-2; possibly TRBD2 for D (6 bases). CDR3 length: 13 residues. Germline CDR1 reads SGHAT; CDR2 reads FQNNGV. The germline V and J ends were trimmed by 5 bases and 4 bases, with 11 bases remaining between them.

The chain joins TRBV3-1 (or the pseudogene TRBV3-2) to TRBJ1-2; no definite D call. This CDR3 region has 16 residues. Germline V gene sequence: CDR1 LGHDT, CDR2 YNNKEL (reference sequence). Deletions cut 0 bases from V and 3 bases from J, with 14 bases between. The CDR3 region has the DNA TGTGCCAGCAGCCAAGATAGACTCAGGAGGGACTATGGCTACACCTTC. Translated, it gives CASSQDRLRRDYGYTF.

The rearrangement joins TRBV7-8 to TRBJ2-7, with TRBD1 matching over 9 bases. This CDR3 has 15 residues. The V and J ends lost 5 bases and 4 bases, in that order; junction bases with no gene match: 9. In germline, CDR1 is SGHVS, CDR2 FQNEAQ. CDR3 residues: CASSPEGTGQYEQYF. CDR3 DNA sequence: TGTGCCAGCAGCCCCGAAGGGACAGGGCAGTACGAGCAGTACTTC. Drawing the rest from reference TRBV7-8 and TRBJ2-7, the complete variable domain is GAGVSQSPRYKVAKRGQDVALRCDPISGHVSLFWYQQALGQGPEFLTYFQNEAQLDKSGLPSDRFFAERPEGSVSTLKIQRTQQEDSAVYLCASSPEGTGQYEQYFGPGTRLTVT.

This rearrangement joins TRBV28 to TRBJ2-7; no clear D. Germline V CDR1 and CDR2: MDHEN, SYDVKM. The length of the CDR3 is 13 residues. The germline V and J ends were trimmed by 4 bases and 0 bases, with 7 bases remaining between them. CDR3 coding DNA: TGTGCCAGCAGTTATGCAGTCTCCTACGAGCAGTACTTC. It codes for CASSYAVSYEQYF.

The chain employs TRBV7-8 and TRBJ2-2; 8 positions agree with TRBD1. The CDR3 is 16 residues long. The germline gives CDR1 SGHVS, CDR2 FQNEAQ. With 4 bases clipped from V and 7 bases from J, the junction kept 11 bases outside the gene matches. The CDR3 sequence: CASSSLRGGTGGELFF. The CDR3 region has the DNA TGTGCCAGCAGCTCCCTTAGGGGTGGGACAGGCGGGGAGCTGTTTTTT.

The chain is built from TRBV19 and TRBJ2-5; 11 nucleotides align to TRBD2. Trimming at V came to 2 bases and at J to 2 bases, leaving 1 base not matched to a gene. The germline gives CDR1 LNHDA, CDR2 SQIVND (reference sequence). The CDR3 extends over 15 amino acids. The CDR3 region is CASSILAGGQETQYF. The CDR3 DNA reads TGTGCCAGTAGTATACTAGCGGGGGGACAAGAGACCCAGTACTTC.

In its sample, this clone was seen a few times. J is TRBJ1-3 and V is TRBV7-9, with D unclear. Germline V gene data show CDR1 as SEHNR and CDR2 as FQNEAQ (reference sequence). This CDR3 spans 14 amino acids. V shed 4 bases and J shed 1 base, with 8 bases lying between them. The CDR3 spells CASSSTESGNTIYF. CDR3 DNA sequence: TGTGCCAGCAGCTCCACAGAGTCTGGAAACACCATATATTTT.

This clone is a singleton in its sample. The chain couples TRBV19 to TRBJ1-6, with unresolved D. The germline V gene encodes CDR1 LNHDA and CDR2 SQIVND (reference sequence). CDR3 length: 14 amino acids. Trimming took 6 bases from V and 4 from J, leaving 10 bases between them. This CDR3 reads CASSSTGYNSPLHF. The CDR3 DNA reads as TGTGCCAGTAGCTCTACCGGTTATAATTCACCCCTCCACTTT.

The chain couples TRBV23-1 to TRBJ1-2; the D is unclear. TRBV23-1 is an open reading frame whose function is uncertain. V lost 0 bases and J 5 bases, leaving 16 bases between the germline ends. CDR3 length: 16 amino acids. The DNA for the CDR3 is TGCGCCAGCAGTCAATCGCAACATACCACGAGGTATGGCTACACCTTC. This sequence encodes CASSQSQHTTRYGYTF.

The rearrangement links TRBV19 to TRBJ1-2; 12 nucleotides match TRBD1. In germline, CDR1 is LNHDA, CDR2 SQIVND (reference sequence). The CDR3 has 16 residues. The junction had 11 bases not matched to a gene; V was cut back by 9 bases and J by 3 bases. For the CDR3, the DNA is TGTGCCAGCCGCGGGGGGACAGGGGGCCCTCACTATGGCTACACCTTC. It translates to CASRGGTGGPHYGYTF.

This chain uses TRBV4-1 with TRBJ1-6, with 9 bases lining up with TRBD1. This CDR3 has 15 amino acids. The germline V gene encodes CDR1 MGHRA and CDR2 YSYEKL. The ends lost 2 bases at V and 10 bases at J; junction bases unmatched: 6. CDR3 sequence: CASSQRTGVESPLHF. The CDR3 bases are TGCGCCAGCAGCCAACGGACAGGGGTGGAGTCACCCCTCCACTTT.

This clone came up once. The gene calls are TRBV9 and TRBJ1-3; 8 bases fit TRBD1. Germline trimming cut 1 base from V and 4 bases from J; bases unmatched to any gene: 4. Germline V gives CDR1 SGDLS, CDR2 YYNGEE. The length of the CDR3 is 15 residues. For the CDR3, the DNA is TGTGCCAGCAGCGTATCAGGGGGCGGCGGAAACACCATATATTTT. Encoded protein: CASSVSGGGGNTIYF.

The chain is built from TRBV5-1 and TRBJ2-3; 9 bases map to TRBD1. Germline V lookup: CDR1 SGHRS, CDR2 YFSETQ. V was clipped by 2 bases and J by 4 bases; unmatched bases: 2. The CDR3 has 14 residues. Here the CDR3 DNA reads TGCGCCAGCAGCTTACAGGGGGCTTCAGATACGCAGTATTTT. Its protein product is CASSLQGASDTQYF.

J is TRBJ1-2 and V is TRBV2; unclear D gene. This CDR3 is built from 15 residues. Trimming stripped 5 bases from V and 5 bases from J, with 18 bases between. Germline lookup yields CDR1 SNHLY and CDR2 FYNNEI. CDR3 DNA sequence: TGTGCCAGCAGTTCGCGACCGGGAGGAGTGTATGGCTACACCTTC. It specifies CASSSRPGGVYGYTF.

J is TRBJ2-1 and V is TRBV2, with TRBD2 identical over 8 bases. The CDR3 has 15 amino acids. V gave up 3 bases and J gave up 2 bases; unmatched junction bases: 3. The germline CDR1 and CDR2 sequences are SNHLY and FYNNEI. The chain's CDR3 is CASSENGRAYNEQFF. The CDR3 bases are TGTGCCAGCAGTGAGAACGGGAGGGCCTACAATGAGCAGTTCTTC.

The chain uses TRBV19 and TRBJ1-5, with D possibly being TRBD1 (5 bases). The CDR3 has 15 amino acids. The ends were cut back, 4 bases at V and 6 bases at J, with 16 bases in the middle. Germline loops: CDR1 LNHDA, CDR2 SQIVND (reference sequence). Here the CDR3 reads CASSRTREATQPQHF. CDR3 bases: TGTGCCAGTAGTAGGACCAGGGAAGCGACTCAGCCCCAGCATTTT.

The genes are TRBV4-1 and TRBJ2-3; 7 bases are a match to TRBD1. The germline V gene has CDR1 MGHRA and CDR2 YSYEKL. The CDR3 extends over 14 amino acids. V trimming: 2 bases; J trimming: 4 bases; junction bases outside the gene matches: 3. The CDR3 sequence: CASSQMTGPDTQYF. The CDR3 DNA reads TGCGCCAGCAGCCAAATGACAGGGCCAGATACGCAGTATTTT.

The chain couples TRBV11-2 to TRBJ1-4; TRBD1 might be the D (5 bases). Between the trimmed V and J ends, which lost 2 bases and 7 bases, there was a span of 11 bases. Germline V gives CDR1 SGHAT, CDR2 FQNNGV. The CDR3 is 14 residues long. For the CDR3, the DNA is TGTGCCAGCAGCTTAAGGCAGGGAGGTGAAAAACTGTTTTTT. It codes for CASSLRQGGEKLFF.

The J gene is TRBJ2-7, the V gene TRBV11-2, with a weak D call TRBD2 (5 bases). The ends were cut back, 1 base at V and 3 bases at J, with 10 bases in the middle. The CDR3 covers 14 residues. The germline CDR1 and CDR2 sequences are SGHAT and FQNNGV. The CDR3 bases are TGTGCCAGCAGCTTAGGTCCGGGATTCTACGAGCAGTACTTC. Translating it yields CASSLGPGFYEQYF. Full variable domain (outside the CDR3, taken from reference TRBV11-2 and TRBJ2-7): EAGVAQSPRYKIIEKRQSVAFWCNPISGHATLYWYQQILGQGPKLLIQFQNNGVVDDSQLPKDRFSAERLKGVDSTLKIQPAKLEDSAVYLCASSLGPGFYEQYFGPGTRLTVT.

V usage is TRBV5-6 and J usage is TRBJ1-2; 7 bases match TRBD1. Germline V gene sequence: CDR1 SGHDT, CDR2 YYEEEE. The CDR3 totals 15 residues. V lost 4 bases to trimming and J lost 2 bases; unmatched junction nucleotides: 8. The CDR3 DNA follows: TGTGCCAGCAGCCGCGTAATGACAGGGAACTATGGCTACACCTTC. This translates into CASSRVMTGNYGYTF.

The chain couples TRBV6-5 to TRBJ1-1, with 7 bases matching TRBD1. The CDR3 has 13 amino acids. Per germline, CDR1 MNHEY and CDR2 SVGAGI. V lost 7 bases and J lost 6; bases outside the gene matches: 8. The CDR3 protein is CASTAGGLPEAFF. In nucleotides, the CDR3 is TGTGCCAGCACCGCAGGGGGTTTACCTGAAGCTTTCTTT.

The chain uses TRBV7-2 and TRBJ1-1, with D possibly TRBD1 on 5 matching bases. This CDR3 has 15 amino acids. CDR1 and CDR2 (germline): SGHTA, FQGNSA. Between the trimmed V and J ends, which lost 4 bases and 1 base, there was a span of 13 bases. DNA of the CDR3: TGTGCCAGCAGCTATGACAGATTAAGGAACACTGAAGCTTTCTTT. Amino acids: CASSYDRLRNTEAFF.